The TCR beta chain under discussion was sequenced for a study of T cells in Graves' hyperthyroidism and ophthalmopathy. About the research overall: Peripheral blood sampling occurred at initial diagnosis, before any treatment. Study conclusions and caveats: Blood also held most thyroid clonotypes expanded beyond 0.001.

RNA transcripts served as the template for amplifying TCR beta CDR3 regions. Researchers ran a first-round RT-PCR on the TCR CDR3 using the HTBI primer set. In TCRdb, the multiplex PCR reads were re-called with MiXCR into one record per CDR3 protein. This table has about 420,000 distinct CDR3 sequences, roughly 13% appearing once. In the case of this clonotype: Its antigen is unidentified.

Germline V CDR1 and CDR2: SGDLS, YYNGEE. This CDR3 comprises 14 residues. The V and J ends lost 0 bases and 9 bases respectively, with 13 bases between them. The clonotype was recovered from a woman between 18 and 29 years old with Graves' hyperthyroidism. Sequenced sample: blood. This chain connects TRBV9 to TRBJ2-4, with D unclear. Here the CDR3 reads CASSVELGSPIQYF. For the CDR3, the DNA is TGTGCCAGCAGCGTAGAATTGGGTAGCCCCATTCAGTACTTC.